This passage covers 25 T cell receptor beta chains from one sample sequenced in a study of OX40 agonist ivuxolimab in advanced cancers. TCRdb keeps only in-frame clones here, not all; method: immunoSEQ multiplex PCR. This table holds fewer than 80,000 clones, 75% to 95% found once. The sample consisted of CD4+ or CD8+ T cells sorted from blood, taken in a trial of the OX40 agonist ivuxolimab. The receptor source for this set is an adult with an advanced solid tumor such as melanoma, head and neck, liver or kidney cancer.

The V and J genes are TRBV4-1 and TRBJ2-2; 11 nucleotides agree with TRBD2. The CDR3 is 18 amino acids. V shed 4 bases, J shed 0 bases, and the junction held 7 bases outside the gene matches. Germline lookup yields CDR1 MGHRA and CDR2 YSYEKL. Here the CDR3 DNA reads TGCGCCAGCAGCCGCGCTGGGACTAGCGGTCCGAACACCGGGGAGCTGTTTTTT. Its protein product is CASSRAGTSGPNTGELFF.

The rearrangement links TRBV11-2 to TRBJ2-3; 7 bases align to TRBD2. The ends lost 1 base at V and 2 bases at J; junction bases unmatched: 6. The CDR3 has 16 amino acids. Germline V CDR1 and CDR2: SGHAT, FQNNGV. CDR3 sequence reads: CASSLGTRVDTDTQYF. The DNA for the CDR3 is TGTGCCAGCAGCTTAGGGACTAGGGTGGACACAGATACGCAGTATTTT.

The genes are TRBV18 and TRBJ1-1; the D is unclear. V shed 0 bases and J shed 2 bases, with 10 bases lying between them. The CDR3 runs 15 residues. Looked up from germline, CDR1 is KGHSH and CDR2 is LQKENI. Written as DNA, the CDR3 is TGTGCCAGCTCACCACCGAATGGGGTAAACACTGAAGCTTTCTTT. Translated: CASSPPNGVNTEAFF.

The count of this clone is one. The chain joins TRBV28 to TRBJ2-7; D gene uncertain. This CDR3 region has 16 residues. Germline CDR1 reads MDHEN; CDR2 reads SYDVKM. The V and J ends lost 5 bases and 0 bases respectively, with 17 bases between them. The CDR3 reads CASSPPLTVGSYEQYF. The CDR3 bases are TGTGCCAGCAGTCCTCCCCTAACTGTAGGCTCCTACGAGCAGTACTTC.

The chain links TRBV7-8 to TRBJ2-2; the D gene is possibly TRBD2 (6 bases). Germline CDR1 and CDR2: SGHVS and FQNEAQ. The V end lost 0 bases, the J end lost 2 bases, and 10 bases lay between the germline ends. The CDR3 is 16 amino acids. The CDR3 sequence: CASSLAGGINTGELFF. The CDR3 DNA reads TGTGCCAGCAGCTTAGCGGGAGGAATTAACACCGGGGAGCTGTTTTTT.

The chain uses TRBV12-5 and TRBJ2-2, with no clear D. Germline V lookup: CDR1 LGHNT, CDR2 FRNRAP. Deletions cut 7 bases from V and 6 bases from J, with 3 bases between. The CDR3 has 10 amino acids. CDR3 protein: CASEPGELFF. DNA of the CDR3: TGTGCTAGTGAACCCGGGGAGCTGTTTTTT.

This clone was seen only once. V is TRBV30 and J is TRBJ2-3; 9 bases are shared with TRBD2. This CDR3 has 16 amino acids. The V segment lost 1 base and the J segment 5 bases; nucleotides outside the gene matches: 10. The V gene's germline CDR1 is GTSNPN and CDR2 SVGIG (reference sequence). The CDR3 sequence: CAWSALSGSGRDTQYF. The CDR3 DNA reads TGTGCCTGGAGTGCTCTTAGCGGGAGCGGTCGAGATACGCAGTATTTT.

The chain has TRBV5-3 and TRBJ2-6, with D unresolved. TRBV5-3 is an ORF for which the function is uncertain. V was cut by 6 bases and J by 0 bases, with 4 bases left in between. This CDR3 comprises 13 residues. The CDR3 nucleotides are TGTGCCAGAAACCCCTCTGGGGCCAACGTCCTGACTTTC. The encoded protein is CARNPSGANVLTF.

The chain joins TRBV7-9 to TRBJ1-1; D gene ambiguous. This CDR3 spans 13 amino acids. V dropped 1 base and J dropped 2 bases, with 5 bases sitting between them. Germline V lookup: CDR1 SEHNR, CDR2 FQNEAQ (reference sequence). The DNA for the CDR3 is TGTGCCAGCAGCTTAGAGGGAAACACTGAAGCTTTCTTT. Translating it yields CASSLEGNTEAFF.

The chain couples TRBV6-6 to TRBJ2-2, with 11 bases identical to TRBD2. The V segment lost 5 bases and the J segment 2 bases; nucleotides outside the gene matches: 4. This CDR3 region has 16 residues. Germline-derived CDR1 and CDR2 are MNHNY and SVGAGI (reference sequence). The CDR3 bases are TGTGCCAGCAGTCGAGGGACTAGCGGAAACACCGGGGAGCTGTTTTTT. It is translated as CASSRGTSGNTGELFF.

The chain combines TRBV30 with TRBJ2-1; D is unresolved. Germline V CDR1 and CDR2: GTSNPN, SVGIG (reference sequence). Trimming took 2 bases from V and 2 from J, leaving 7 bases between them. The CDR3 sequence is 13 residues long. CDR3 loop: CAWSKQTYNEQFF. The DNA of the CDR3 is TGTGCCTGGAGTAAACAGACCTACAATGAGCAGTTCTTC.

This sequence joins TRBV6-5 and TRBJ2-7, with D unresolved. Trimming took off 8 bases at V and 3 bases at J, with 11 bases between the two ends. The CDR3 length is 12 residues. Germline CDR1 is MNHEY and CDR2 is SVGAGI. CDR3 sequence: CASFTTDYEQYF. The DNA of the CDR3 is TGTGCCAGCTTTACAACGGACTACGAGCAGTACTTC.

The V gene is TRBV5-4, the J gene TRBJ1-3, with a possible D match to TRBD1 (6 bases). The V gene's germline CDR1 is SGHNT and CDR2 YYREEE (reference sequence). The CDR3 totals 14 residues. V shed 0 bases and J shed 3 bases, with 7 bases lying between them. As DNA, the CDR3 is TGTGCCAGCAGCTTGGACAGGGATGGAAACACCATATATTTT. This translates into CASSLDRDGNTIYF.

The genes are TRBV6-6 and TRBJ1-5, with D possibly matching TRBD1 (6 bases). Germline V gene lookup returns CDR1 MNHNY and CDR2 SVGAGI (reference sequence). The CDR3 extends over 16 amino acids. V dropped 0 bases and J dropped 5 bases, with 14 bases sitting between them. The CDR3 protein is CASSYSEGVRDQPQHF. The DNA for the CDR3 is TGTGCCAGCAGTTACTCGGAGGGGGTAAGAGATCAGCCCCAGCATTTT.

This chain links TRBV1 with TRBJ2-7; the tabulated D call, TRBD2, remains unverified against the DNA. TRBV1 is a known pseudogene. This CDR3 is 17 amino acids long. CDR3 coding DNA: TGCACCAGCAGCGCAAGAGAGGGTCCGGGACTAGACTACGAGCAGTACTTC. Translated, it gives CTSSAREGPGLDYEQYF.

The chain carries TRBV15 and TRBJ2-4; TRBD2 is a possible D gene (5 bases). The V end was cut by 1 base, the J end by 2 bases, with 12 bases between. The CDR3 covers 16 residues. Germline CDR1 LNHNV, CDR2 YYDKDF (reference sequence). The CDR3 sequence is CATSRGGAESKNIQYF. The CDR3 nucleotides read TGTGCCACCAGCAGAGGGGGAGCGGAGTCCAAAAACATTCAGTACTTC.

In its sample, this clone was seen once. CDR3 bases: TGTGCCAGTAGAACAGGGACCACTGAAGCTTTCTTT. It codes for CASRTGTTEAFF. V is TRBV19 and J is TRBJ1-1; a weak D match, TRBD1 (6 bases). The CDR3 covers 12 residues. The V end was cut by 6 bases, the J end by 4 bases, with 9 bases between. Looked up from germline, CDR1 is LNHDA and CDR2 is SQIVND (reference sequence).

This clone was detected once. V and J are TRBV28 and TRBJ1-1; D gene unclear. Trimming stripped 6 bases from V and 0 bases from J, with 8 bases between. This CDR3 has 13 amino acids. Germline V CDR1 and CDR2: MDHEN, SYDVKM. CDR3 sequence reads: CASRGKMNTEAFF. CDR3 nucleotides: TGTGCCAGCAGAGGGAAGATGAACACTGAAGCTTTCTTT.

The chain carries TRBV5-6 and TRBJ2-5, with D perhaps TRBD1 (5 bases). The DNA matches TRBJ2-7 better at its end, which makes the J call doubtful. The CDR3 is 12 residues long. Germline V gene sequence: CDR1 SGHDT, CDR2 YYEEEE. The DNA for the CDR3 is TGTGCCAGCAGCTTGACAGGATACGAGCAGTACTTC. Its translation: CASSLTGYEQYF.

The rearrangement uses TRBV2 and TRBJ2-2; tentatively, D is TRBD1 or TRBD2 (7 bases each). Trimming took 6 bases from V and 6 from J, leaving 17 bases between them. This CDR3 spans 15 amino acids. Germline V gene sequence: CDR1 SNHLY, CDR2 FYNNEI. CDR3 sequence reads: CASSPRGGGSGELFF. For the CDR3, the DNA is TGTGCCAGCAGCCCTCGGGGAGGGGGCTCCGGGGAGCTGTTTTTT.

This chain uses TRBV5-1 with TRBJ2-3, with a weak D call TRBD2 (6 bases). Germline CDR1 and CDR2: SGHRS and YFSETQ. Trimming took off 0 bases at V and 5 bases at J, with 10 bases between the two ends. The CDR3 extends over 14 amino acids. CDR3 coding DNA: TGCGCCAGCAGCTTGGTCCCGGAGGGAGATACGCAGTATTTT. Its translation: CASSLVPEGDTQYF.

The chain combines TRBV9 with TRBJ2-3; D not certain. CDR1 SGDLS and CDR2 YYNGEE come from the germline V gene. Trimming shortened V by 0 bases and J by 3 bases, and 5 bases separated the two germline ends. The CDR3 consists of 13 residues. The CDR3: CASSVDRTDTQYF. CDR3 sequence (DNA): TGTGCCAGCAGCGTAGATAGAACAGATACGCAGTATTTT.

This chain's CDR3 is CAWRGLDRDREFF. CDR3 coding DNA: TGTGCCTGGAGAGGACTCGACCGGGACAGAGAGTTCTTC. The chain links TRBV30 to TRBJ2-1, with 7 bases matching TRBD1. V was pared by 3 bases and J by 14 bases, with 13 bases of the junction left unmatched. The length of the CDR3 is 13 residues. Looked up from germline, CDR1 is GTSNPN and CDR2 is SVGIG (reference sequence).

V is TRBV15 and J is TRBJ2-5; D might be TRBD2 (6 bases). CDR1 is LNHNV, CDR2 YYDKDF, per germline (reference sequence). V was clipped by 0 bases and J by 5 bases, with 16 bases between them. The CDR3 extends over 16 amino acids. CDR3 DNA: TGTGCCACCAGCAGAGATCTATTGTCTAGCGCCGAGACCCAGTACTTC. It encodes CATSRDLLSSAETQYF.

J is TRBJ1-3 and V is TRBV6-5; TRBD1 agrees at 8 bases. The CDR3 has 14 amino acids. Germline values: CDR1 MNHEY, CDR2 SVGAGI. Losses at the gene ends were 6 bases for V and 3 bases for J; bases not matched to a gene: 4. Here the CDR3 reads CASSGDRGGNTIYF. Here the CDR3 DNA reads TGTGCCAGCAGCGGAGACAGGGGTGGAAACACCATATATTTT.